This passage covers 25 T cell receptor beta chains from one sample sequenced in a study of control samples from healthy donors and cancer patients. TCRdb's copy holds only in-frame clones and misses some; the assay was immunoSEQ multiplex PCR. The table shows 35,000 to 55,000 clones, with around 93% occurring only once. Sequenced material: PBMCs. The receptor source for this set is a woman aged 40 to 49 with head and neck cancer.

The genes are TRBV5-4 and TRBJ1-6; 7 nucleotides align to TRBD1. Trimming removed 4 bases from V and 8 bases from J; junction bases left unmatched: 6. The CDR3 is made up of 14 amino acids. The germline gives CDR1 SGHNT, CDR2 YYREEE (reference sequence). The CDR3 here is CASSIGQAYSPLHF. The CDR3 DNA sequence: TGTGCCAGCAGCATCGGACAGGCCTATTCACCCCTCCACTTT.

The chain uses TRBV3-1 (or the pseudogene TRBV3-2) and TRBJ2-2; no clear D. This CDR3 is 11 amino acids long. V lost 8 bases to trimming and J lost 5 bases, with 6 bases between them. Germline CDR1 and CDR2: LGHDT and YNNKEL (reference sequence). CDR3: CASHGTGELFF. The CDR3, as DNA: TGTGCCAGCCACGGGACCGGGGAGCTGTTTTTT.

V gene TRBV6-5 combines with J gene TRBJ1-1, with 8 bases that match TRBD1. The CDR3 is made up of 12 amino acids. V shed 9 bases and J 7 bases; nucleotides not matched to a gene: 7. CDR1 and CDR2 from the germline V gene are MNHEY and SVGAGI. The CDR3: CASDRGGSEAFF. In nucleotides, the CDR3 is TGTGCCAGTGACAGGGGAGGAAGTGAAGCTTTCTTT.

This chain links TRBV27 with TRBJ2-7, with 12 nucleotides matching TRBD2. Germline-derived CDR1 and CDR2 are MNHEY and SMNVEV (reference sequence). After removal of 7 bases from V and 2 bases from J, the junction contained 6 bases not matched to a gene. This CDR3 is built from 15 residues. The CDR3 reads CASISLAGGPYEQYF. The DNA of the CDR3 is TGTGCCAGCATCTCGCTAGCGGGAGGGCCCTACGAGCAGTACTTC.

The table lists this clone with a count of one. The CDR3 sequence is CASSFSGGRTNEKLFF. The CDR3 DNA reads as TGTGCCAGCAGCTTTTCAGGGGGCAGGACTAATGAAAAACTGTTTTTT. The chain has TRBV7-9 and TRBJ1-4, with 8 bases lining up with TRBD1. The CDR3 length is 16 residues. The trim removed 3 bases at V and 2 bases at J, leaving 5 bases unmatched. The V gene's germline CDR1 is SEHNR and CDR2 FQNEAQ (reference sequence).

The chain is built from TRBV12-5 and TRBJ1-2; D is unclear. Trimming removed 2 bases at V and 14 bases at J, with 15 bases between. The germline gives CDR1 LGHNT, CDR2 FRNRAP. This CDR3 spans 12 amino acids. The CDR3 region has the DNA TGTGCTAGTGGTTTGTCCAACCCACCAACTACCTTC. As protein: CASGLSNPPTTF.

The chain uses TRBV25-1 and TRBJ1-2; 7 bases map to TRBD1. The germline V gene has CDR1 MGHDK and CDR2 SYGVNS. Germline trimming cut 4 bases from V and 7 bases from J; bases unmatched to any gene: 3. This CDR3 is 12 amino acids long. Here the CDR3 reads CASSAWTGGYTF. The CDR3 nucleotides are TGTGCCAGCAGTGCGTGGACAGGTGGCTACACCTTC.

This chain connects TRBV6-6 to TRBJ1-2; D possibly corresponds to TRBD1 (6 bases). The V and J ends lost 5 bases and 4 bases respectively, with 14 bases between them. The CDR3 is 14 residues long. CDR1 is MNHNY, CDR2 SVGAGI, per germline (reference sequence). CDR3 bases: TGTGCCAGCAGTCTACAGGGAACTCTCTATGGCTACACCTTC. Translation: CASSLQGTLYGYTF.

The chain employs TRBV6-2 or TRBV6-3 and TRBJ1-5, with D possibly TRBD1 on 6 matching bases. V was clipped by 2 bases and J by 2 bases, with 16 bases between them. Germline V lookup: CDR1 MNHEY, CDR2 SVGEGT. This CDR3 has 17 residues. The CDR3 DNA sequence: TGTGCCAGCAGTTACCGGGCCAAAAGGGGGGGCAATCAGCCCCAGCATTTT. It is translated as CASSYRAKRGGNQPQHF.

J is TRBJ1-5 and V is TRBV7-9; D uncertain. This CDR3 is built from 12 residues. Looked up from germline, CDR1 is SEHNR and CDR2 is FQNEAQ (reference sequence). Trimming took off 1 base at V and 5 bases at J, with 3 bases between the two ends. The CDR3 sequence: CASSLDYQPQHF. The CDR3 DNA is TGTGCCAGCAGCTTAGACTATCAGCCCCAGCATTTT.

The rearrangement uses TRBV5-1 and TRBJ2-7, with D perhaps TRBD1 (5 bases). This CDR3 comprises 13 residues. Trimming shortened V by 2 bases and J by 5 bases, and 11 bases separated the two germline ends. Germline assignment: CDR1 SGHRS and CDR2 YFSETQ. CDR3 amino acids: CASSLQAVDEQYF. The CDR3 region has the DNA TGCGCCAGCAGCTTACAGGCTGTGGACGAGCAGTACTTC.

A word on this clone: Distinct nucleotide sequences in the sample also encode this CDR3. The chain has TRBV7-9 and TRBJ1-5; D uncertain. Between the trimmed V and J ends, which lost 1 base and 2 bases, there was a span of 6 bases. The CDR3 runs 14 residues. Germline CDR1 SEHNR, CDR2 FQNEAQ (reference sequence). The CDR3 coding sequence is TGTGCCAGCAGCTTAGGTACGGGCAATCAGCCCCAGCATTTT. This encodes CASSLGTGNQPQHF. Full variable domain (outside the CDR3, taken from reference TRBV7-9 and TRBJ1-5): DTGVSQNPRHKITKRGQNVTFRCDPISEHNRLYWYRQTLGQGPEFLTYFQNEAQLEKSRLLSDRFSAERPKGSFSTLEIQRTEQGDSAMYLCASSLGTGNQPQHFGDGTRLSIL.

The chain uses TRBV10-3 and TRBJ1-5; D is perhaps TRBD1 (6 bases). Germline CDR1 reads ENHRY; CDR2 reads SYGVKD. This CDR3 region has 16 residues. The V and J ends lost 2 bases and 7 bases respectively, with 18 bases between them. The CDR3 sequence is CAISEGRTDGGQPQHF. In nucleotides, the CDR3 is TGTGCCATCAGTGAGGGTCGGACAGATGGAGGGCAGCCCCAGCATTTT.

This sequence joins TRBV7-9 and TRBJ1-2; D unresolved. With 1 base removed from V and 4 bases from J, the gap between germline ends came to 10 bases. Looked up from germline, CDR1 is SEHNR and CDR2 is FQNEAQ (reference sequence). There are 14 residues in the CDR3. The CDR3 nucleotides are TGTGCCAGCAGCTTAGGGGTTCTGGGCTATGGCTACACCTTC. This translates into CASSLGVLGYGYTF. The whole variable domain, filled in from reference TRBV7-9 and TRBJ1-2, reads DTGVSQNPRHKITKRGQNVTFRCDPISEHNRLYWYRQTLGQGPEFLTYFQNEAQLEKSRLLSDRFSAERPKGSFSTLEIQRTEQGDSAMYLCASSLGVLGYGYTFGSGTRLTVV.

The chain joins TRBV30 to TRBJ2-6, with D hard to call. This CDR3 is built from 15 residues. Trimming shortened V by 0 bases and J by 2 bases, and 8 bases separated the two germline ends. Germline values: CDR1 GTSNPN, CDR2 SVGIG (reference sequence). CDR3 DNA: TGTGCCTGGAGTGTAGACATAACTGGGGCCAACGTCCTGACTTTC. Translated: CAWSVDITGANVLTF.

The chain recombines TRBV5-1 with TRBJ2-6; D gene unclear. Trimming stripped 2 bases from V and 2 bases from J, with 2 bases between. The germline CDR1 and CDR2 sequences are SGHRS and YFSETQ. This CDR3 comprises 13 residues. CDR3 in amino acids: CASSFAGANVLTF. For the CDR3, the DNA is TGCGCCAGCAGCTTCGCTGGGGCCAACGTCCTGACTTTC.

The chain has TRBV11-2 and TRBJ1-3, with a weak D call TRBD1 (5 bases). Germline lookup yields CDR1 SGHAT and CDR2 FQNNGV. The CDR3 sequence is 15 residues long. The V end was cut by 5 bases, the J end by 0 bases, with 11 bases between. The DNA of the CDR3 is TGTGCCAGCAGCGCAGACAGAAACTCTGGAAACACCATATATTTT. Amino acids: CASSADRNSGNTIYF.

This chain links TRBV24-1 with TRBJ1-2; 9 bases are a match to TRBD1. The V and J ends lost 4 bases and 8 bases, in that order; junction bases with no gene match: 10. From germline, CDR1 is KGHDR and CDR2 SFDVKD. The CDR3 has 15 amino acids. The CDR3 reads CATSDPGTGRPGYTF. CDR3 sequence (DNA): TGTGCCACCAGTGACCCGGGGACAGGGCGGCCCGGCTACACCTTC.

V is TRBV27 and J is TRBJ1-2; 8 bases fit TRBD1. CDR1 and CDR2 (germline): MNHEY, SMNVEV (reference sequence). The V gene end was trimmed by 3 bases and the J gene end by 8 bases; junction bases not matched to a gene: 8. The CDR3 is 14 residues long. The CDR3 nucleotides are TGTGCCAGCAGTTTCGGGACAGGAGGGAGCGGCTACACCTTC. Translated, it gives CASSFGTGGSGYTF.

This chain links TRBV19 with TRBJ1-1; D is undetermined. V gave up 10 bases and J gave up 5 bases, with 17 bases separating them. From germline, CDR1 is LNHDA and CDR2 SQIVND (reference sequence). The CDR3 is 13 amino acids. CDR3 in DNA: TGTGCCACTCATGGGAGAGGGTCGACTGAAGCTTTCTTT. It encodes CATHGRGSTEAFF. The full variable domain, its missing parts supplied by reference TRBV19 and TRBJ1-1, is DGGITQSPKYLFRKEGQNVTLSCEQNLNHDAMYWYRQDPGQGLRLIYYSQIVNDFQKGDIAEGYSVSREKKESFPLTVTSAQKNPTAFYLCATHGRGSTEAFFGQGTRLTVV.

The CDR3 DNA reads as TGTGCCAGCACCCTATGGGGCAACGAGCAGTACTTC. Its translation is CASTLWGNEQYF. The chain couples TRBV13 to TRBJ2-7, with D perhaps matching TRBD1 (5 bases). The germline V gene has CDR1 PRHDT and CDR2 FYEKMQ (reference sequence). The CDR3 runs 12 residues. Trimming removed 7 bases at V and 5 bases at J, with 12 bases between. The whole variable domain, remainder taken from reference TRBV13 and TRBJ2-7, is AAGVIQSPRHLIKEKRETATLKCYPIPRHDTVYWYQQGPGQDPQFLISFYEKMQSDKGSIPDRFSAQQFSDYHSELNMSSLELGDSALYFCASTLWGNEQYFGPGTRLTVT.

The chain uses TRBV12-5 and TRBJ1-1; TRBD1 might be the D (6 bases). Trimming removed 5 bases from V and 4 bases from J, with 11 bases in between. Germline V gene data show CDR1 as LGHNT and CDR2 as FRNRAP. This CDR3 is 13 amino acids long. CDR3 region: CASGGRGGTEAFF. CDR3 coding DNA: TGTGCTAGTGGTGGCCGAGGGGGCACTGAAGCTTTCTTT. The whole variable domain, remainder taken from reference TRBV12-5 and TRBJ1-1, is DARVTQTPRHKVTEMGQEVTMRCQPILGHNTVFWYRQTMMQGLELLAYFRNRAPLDDSGMPKDRFSAEMPDATLATLKIQPSEPRDSAVYFCASGGRGGTEAFFGQGTRLTVV.

The V call is TRBV14, the J call TRBJ2-2; no clear D gene. Germline V gives CDR1 SGHDN, CDR2 FVKESK. Trimming left V 8 bases short and J 7 bases short, with 26 bases between. The CDR3 has 17 residues. CDR3 bases: TGTGCCAGCGGGAAACCCTTCAGACGGTCTCGTTTCGGGGAGCTGTTTTTT. Amino acids: CASGKPFRRSRFGELFF.

This chain connects TRBV5-1 to TRBJ2-5; D gene uncertain. CDR1 and CDR2 from the germline V gene are SGHRS and YFSETQ. Trimming removed 1 base at V and 3 bases at J, with 1 base between. The CDR3 loop spans 11 amino acids. The CDR3 here is CASSLKETQYF. CDR3 sequence (DNA): TGCGCCAGCAGCTTGAAAGAGACCCAGTACTTC. The complete variable domain, with remaining parts taken from reference TRBV5-1 and TRBJ2-5, reads KAGVTQTPRYLIKTRGQQVTLSCSPISGHRSVSWYQQTPGQGLQFLFEYFSETQRNKGNFPGRFSGRQFSNSRSEMNVSTLELGDSALYLCASSLKETQYFGPGTRLLVL.

V and J are TRBV6-5 and TRBJ2-3, with 11 bases that match TRBD2. V lost 11 bases and J lost 4; bases outside the gene matches: 11. This CDR3 spans 15 amino acids. Germline lookup yields CDR1 MNHEY and CDR2 SVGAGI. DNA for the CDR3: TGTGCCTCTGTCCTGGGTAGCGGGGGGGCAGATACGCAGTATTTT. It specifies CASVLGSGGADTQYF.